These 3 T cell receptor beta chains were sequenced from one sample in a study of blood T cell repertoires in COVID-19. Profiling relied on immunoSEQ multiplex PCR, and the TCRdb table lists in-frame clones only, not all of them. The sample consists of 120,000 to 150,000 clones, 85% to 90% of them appearing once. Sequenced sample: peripheral blood. All receptors come from a woman aged 45-60 years with active or convalescent COVID-19.

This clone has only one observation. The chain couples TRBV12-3 or TRBV12-4 to TRBJ1-1; D unclear. This CDR3 region has 11 residues. Trimming shortened V by 7 bases and J by 5 bases, and 8 bases separated the two germline ends. The CDR3 region has the DNA TGTGCCAGCAAGATGACAACTGAAGCTTTCTTT. This gives the protein CASKMTTEAFF.

This clone occurred once. The chain couples TRBV6-6 to TRBJ1-6, with D possibly being TRBD1 (6 bases). CDR1 is MNHNY and CDR2 is SVGAGI in the germline V gene (reference sequence). The V and J ends lost 6 bases and 0 bases respectively, with 18 bases between them. The CDR3 sequence is 18 residues long. CDR3 residues: CASSRVLDRSSYNSPLHF. In DNA, the CDR3 is TGTGCCAGCAGCCGAGTCTTGGACAGAAGCTCCTATAATTCACCCCTCCACTTT.

J is TRBJ2-7 and V is TRBV5-1; TRBD2 agrees at 10 bases. This CDR3 spans 16 amino acids. With V trimmed by 6 bases and J by 0 bases, 9 bases remained unmatched. Per germline, CDR1 SGHRS and CDR2 YFSETQ. CDR3 amino acids: CASKWSSGRSSYEQYF. For the CDR3, the DNA is TGCGCCAGCAAATGGAGTAGCGGGAGGAGCTCCTACGAGCAGTACTTC.